What follows are 25 T cell receptor beta chains derived from one specimen sequenced in a study of blood T cell repertoires in COVID-19. Assay: immunoSEQ multiplex PCR; the TCRdb copy retains only in-frame clones and omits some. The data contain 190,000 or so clones, approximately 78% of them seen just once; the ten biggest clones take up about 2.8%. Sequencing used peripheral blood. The receptors were sampled from a woman aged 80 or over with active or convalescent COVID-19.

The chain links TRBV28 to TRBJ1-4; the D is unclear. Trimming took 8 bases from V and 5 from J, leaving 9 bases between them. Germline V gene data show CDR1 as MDHEN and CDR2 as SYDVKM. The CDR3 consists of 12 residues. The CDR3: CASEGLNEKLFF. CDR3 DNA sequence: TGTGCCAGCGAAGGACTAAATGAAAAACTGTTTTTT.

The chain combines TRBV4-3 with TRBJ1-4, with D unclear. Trimming took off 0 bases at V and 4 bases at J, with 12 bases between the two ends. The CDR3 covers 16 residues. Germline V lookup: CDR1 LGHNA, CDR2 YSLEER. The CDR3 spells CASSQDPRGINEKLFF. The CDR3 bases are TGCGCCAGCAGCCAAGATCCGCGGGGAATTAATGAAAAACTGTTTTTT.

In this sample, this clone turned up once. The chain recombines TRBV7-9 with TRBJ2-3, with 10 bases fitting TRBD2. The V gene end was trimmed by 5 bases and the J gene end by 2 bases; junction bases not matched to a gene: 4. This CDR3 has 15 residues. Germline CDR1 reads SEHNR; CDR2 reads FQNEAQ (reference sequence). CDR3 in DNA: TGTGCCAGCAGCACCGGGACTAGCGCCACAGATACGCAGTATTTT. Translation gives CASSTGTSATDTQYF.

This rearrangement joins TRBV5-4 to TRBJ2-3, with TRBD2 matching 12 bases. CDR3 length equals 15 residues. The ends lost 4 bases at V and 12 bases at J; junction bases unmatched: 12. From germline, CDR1 is SGHNT and CDR2 YYREEE (reference sequence). For the CDR3, the DNA is TGTGCCAGCAGCGCAGGCTTACTAGCGGGGGGTACCCAGTATTTT. Its protein is CASSAGLLAGGTQYF.

This rearrangement joins TRBV10-3 to TRBJ2-3; D is possibly TRBD2 (6 bases). CDR1 ENHRY and CDR2 SYGVKD come from the germline V gene. The CDR3 has 12 amino acids. Trimming stripped 0 bases from V and 13 bases from J, with 11 bases between. The CDR3 protein is CAISESGGPKYF. Written as DNA, the CDR3 is TGTGCCATCAGTGAGTCGGGGGGACCGAAGTATTTT.

The V and J genes are TRBV6-2 or TRBV6-3 and TRBJ1-4, with 8 bases aligning to TRBD1. Looked up from germline, CDR1 is MNHEY and CDR2 is SVGEGT. The J segment lost 7 bases and the V segment lost 6 bases, leaving 7 bases of the junction unmatched. The CDR3 is 14 amino acids. The CDR3 here is CASSPQGAGEKLFF. CDR3 coding DNA: TGTGCCAGCAGCCCCCAGGGGGCAGGTGAAAAACTGTTTTTT.

The chain carries TRBV27 and TRBJ2-7; no clear D. Trimming took off 7 bases at V and 4 bases at J, with 5 bases between the two ends. CDR3 length equals 10 residues. Germline V gene data show CDR1 as MNHEY and CDR2 as SMNVEV (reference sequence). CDR3 nucleotide sequence: TGTGCCAGCACCGGTTACGAGCAGTACTTC. Its translation: CASTGYEQYF.

The chain recombines TRBV5-4 with TRBJ1-4; 8 bases line up with TRBD1. With V trimmed by 4 bases and J by 7 bases, 6 bases remained unmatched. The CDR3 runs to 14 residues. Germline CDR1 SGHNT, CDR2 YYREEE (reference sequence). The CDR3, as DNA: TGTGCCAGCAGCACGGGGACAGGCCCTGAAAAACTGTTTTTT. It is translated as CASSTGTGPEKLFF.

CDR3 bases: TGTGCCAGCAGCTTAGCGGAGGTTGACTATGGCTACACCTTC. Its translation is CASSLAEVDYGYTF. V and J are TRBV7-8 and TRBJ1-2; the D is unclear. CDR1 SGHVS and CDR2 FQNEAQ come from the germline V gene. The germline V and J ends were trimmed by 0 bases and 3 bases, with 8 bases remaining between them. This CDR3 is built from 14 residues.

This clone was seen a few times. The J gene is TRBJ1-5, the V gene TRBV3-1 (or the pseudogene TRBV3-2), with D tentatively TRBD1 (5 bases). The V end lost 0 bases, the J end lost 2 bases, and 8 bases lay between the germline ends. Per germline, CDR1 LGHDT and CDR2 YNNKEL (reference sequence). The CDR3 totals 15 residues. This chain's CDR3 is CASSQEGQGNQPQHF. For the CDR3, the DNA is TGTGCCAGCAGCCAAGAGGGGCAGGGCAATCAGCCCCAGCATTTT.

This chain uses TRBV9 with TRBJ2-7; tentative D call: TRBD1 (5 bases). The CDR3 spans 14 residues. Trimming took 0 bases from V and 4 from J, leaving 11 bases between them. Germline V gene lookup returns CDR1 SGDLS and CDR2 YYNGEE. DNA of the CDR3: TGTGCCAGCAGCGTAGGACAGCTGTCGTACGAGCAGTACTTC. It codes for CASSVGQLSYEQYF. Full variable domain (rest looked up from reference TRBV9 and TRBJ2-7): DSGVTQTPKHLITATGQRVTLRCSPRSGDLSVYWYQQSLDQGLQFLIQYYNGEERAKGNILERFSAQQFPDLHSELNLSSLELGDSALYFCASSVGQLSYEQYFGPGTRLTVT.

The chain joins TRBV28 to TRBJ1-2, with a possible D match to TRBD1 (6 bases). The CDR3 extends over 14 amino acids. Germline V gene data show CDR1 as MDHEN and CDR2 as SYDVKM. V dropped 2 bases and J dropped 3 bases, with 10 bases sitting between them. In nucleotides, the CDR3 is TGTGCCAGCAGTTTAACCGCAGGGGACTATGGCTACACCTTC. This gives the protein CASSLTAGDYGYTF.

The rearrangement uses TRBV24-1 and TRBJ2-1; 8 nucleotides match TRBD1. CDR1 KGHDR and CDR2 SFDVKD come from the germline V gene. CDR3 length: 16 residues. The J segment lost 1 base and the V segment lost 3 bases, leaving 4 bases of the junction unmatched. CDR3 bases: TGTGCCACCAGTGATCCAGGGGGCGATTCCTACAATGAGCAGTTCTTC. Translation: CATSDPGGDSYNEQFF.

The V gene is TRBV25-1, the J gene TRBJ2-3; possibly TRBD2 for D (7 bases). CDR3 length: 17 amino acids. The germline V and J ends were trimmed by 3 bases and 7 bases, with 23 bases remaining between them. Looked up from germline, CDR1 is MGHDK and CDR2 is SYGVNS. The CDR3 sequence is CASSDTLGRGLANTQYF. The CDR3 bases are TGTGCCAGCAGTGACACCCTCGGGCGGGGGCTCGCAAATACGCAGTATTTT.

The CDR3 is CASSIASGGYNEQFF. The DNA for the CDR3 is TGTGCCAGCAGCATCGCTAGCGGGGGTTACAATGAGCAGTTCTTC. The J gene is TRBJ2-1, the V gene TRBV5-8; 10 bases are shared with TRBD2. V dropped 4 bases and J dropped 4; count of bases not matched to a gene: 5. The CDR3 sequence is 15 residues long. Looked up from germline, CDR1 is SGHTS and CDR2 is YDEGEE. Complete variable domain (other parts from reference TRBV5-8 and TRBJ2-1): EAGVTQSPTHLIKTRGQQATLRCSPISGHTSVYWYQQALGLGLQFLLWYDEGEERNRGNFPPRFSGRQFPNYSSELNVNALELEDSALYLCASSIASGGYNEQFFGPGTRLTVL.

The rearrangement uses TRBV6-4 and TRBJ1-4; 9 bases fit TRBD1. Germline V lookup: CDR1 MRHNA, CDR2 SNTAGT. This CDR3 region has 18 residues. The ends lost 5 bases at V and 2 bases at J; junction bases unmatched: 12. CDR3 coding DNA: TGTGCCAGCAGTTGGTGGGACAGGGAGGGGAGCACTAATGAAAAACTGTTTTTT. Amino acids: CASSWWDREGSTNEKLFF.

The V and J genes are TRBV6-1 and TRBJ1-1, with D unresolved. The germline V gene encodes CDR1 MNHNS and CDR2 SASEGT. The CDR3 runs to 14 residues. Trimming removed 5 bases at V and 6 bases at J, with 16 bases between. CDR3 nucleotides: TGTGCCAGCAGTTCCTCCGGAGGGCTGGCTGAAGCTTTCTTT. The encoded protein is CASSSSGGLAEAFF.

This sequence joins TRBV18 and TRBJ1-5; D remains unclear. The CDR3 covers 14 residues. Between the trimmed V and J ends, which lost 2 bases and 0 bases, there was a span of 5 bases. Germline V lookup: CDR1 KGHSH, CDR2 LQKENI. This chain's CDR3 is CASSPEHSNQPQHF. In nucleotides, the CDR3 is TGTGCCAGCTCACCAGAGCATAGCAATCAGCCCCAGCATTTT.

J is TRBJ2-3 and V is TRBV2, with 9 positions matching TRBD2. The V segment lost 8 bases and the J segment 4 bases; nucleotides outside the gene matches: 10. This CDR3 has 15 residues. Germline V CDR1 and CDR2: SNHLY, FYNNEI. The CDR3 spells CASRSGGRPADTQYF. The DNA of the CDR3 is TGTGCCAGCCGTAGCGGGGGCCGCCCGGCAGATACGCAGTATTTT.

The chain carries TRBV4-2 and TRBJ2-3; tentatively, D is TRBD2 (7 bases). Germline V lookup: CDR1 LGHNA, CDR2 YNFKEQ. This CDR3 region has 15 residues. Trimming shortened V by 0 bases and J by 14 bases, and 21 bases separated the two germline ends. The CDR3 DNA reads as TGTGCCAGCAGCCAAGAAACGGGGGGCCGGGAAAGGAGGTATTTT. Amino acids: CASSQETGGRERRYF.

This chain links TRBV12-3 or TRBV12-4 with TRBJ1-1; D possibly corresponds to TRBD1 (5 bases). V dropped 3 bases and J dropped 8 bases, with 13 bases sitting between them. This CDR3 has 13 residues. The CDR3 sequence: CASSFVGGAEAFF. In nucleotides, the CDR3 is TGTGCCAGCAGTTTTGTCGGGGGAGCAGAAGCTTTCTTT.

The CDR3 is CATTPEGTGLYGYTF. The CDR3 nucleotides read TGTGCCACCACCCCGGAGGGGACAGGGTTATATGGCTACACCTTC. The chain uses TRBV19 and TRBJ1-2; 9 bases are a match to TRBD1. The junction had 14 bases not matched to a gene; V was cut back by 10 bases and J by 5 bases. CDR1 is LNHDA and CDR2 is SQIVND in the germline V gene (reference sequence). The CDR3 loop spans 15 amino acids. Using reference TRBV19 and TRBJ1-2 for the parts outside the CDR3, the full variable domain is DGGITQSPKYLFRKEGQNVTLSCEQNLNHDAMYWYRQDPGQGLRLIYYSQIVNDFQKGDIAEGYSVSREKKESFPLTVTSAQKNPTAFYLCATTPEGTGLYGYTFGSGTRLTVV.

The chain employs TRBV6-2 or TRBV6-3 and TRBJ2-5; no clear D gene. The CDR3 totals 13 residues. Looked up from germline, CDR1 is MNHEY and CDR2 is SVGEGT. Trimming pared 4 bases from V and 3 bases from J, leaving 9 bases between. The DNA of the CDR3 is TGTGCCAGCAGTTGGGCGCGAGAAGAGACCCAGTACTTC. This gives the protein CASSWAREETQYF.

The CDR3 sequence is CASSYLTDSYGYTF. In DNA, the CDR3 is TGTGCCAGCAGTTACCTCACGGACTCTTATGGCTACACCTTC. The chain recombines TRBV3-1 (or the pseudogene TRBV3-2) with TRBJ1-2; no firm D call. V lost 6 bases, J lost 5 bases, and 16 bases lay in between. In germline, CDR1 is LGHDT, CDR2 YNNKEL (reference sequence). The CDR3 is made up of 14 amino acids.

The rearrangement links TRBV4-2 to TRBJ1-1; the match to TRBD1 covers 7 bases. V shed 5 bases and J 7 bases; nucleotides not matched to a gene: 13. The CDR3 is made up of 15 amino acids. The germline V gene encodes CDR1 LGHNA and CDR2 YNFKEQ. CDR3 DNA sequence: TGTGCCAGCAGCTTATATTCAGGGGGGAGCCTTGAAGCTTTCTTT. Translating gives CASSLYSGGSLEAFF.